The 14 T cell receptor beta chains reported below all come from one sample, sequenced in a study of blood T cell repertoires in COVID-19 (dated by TCRdb to 2019 to 2021). Library generation was performed with the immunoSEQ multiplex PCR assay. TCRdb re-hosts the immuneACCESS table, in-frame sequences only. Its copies lack some clones; in the studies checked, an unresolved V gene accounts for under half of them, and the cause for the rest is not known. In this sample the table shows roughly 290,000 clones, roughly 89% of which occur a single time. The top ten clonotypes cover around 1.7% of the sample. The material sequenced was PBMCs or T cells enriched from blood (not recorded which). The receptors derive from a woman between 35 and 50 years old who had recovered from COVID-19.

The chain is built from TRBV6-1 and TRBJ2-3; 8 bases agree with TRBD2. CDR1 MNHNS and CDR2 SASEGT come from the germline V gene. The junction had 5 bases not matched to a gene; V was cut back by 3 bases and J by 3 bases. The CDR3 covers 15 residues. The CDR3 DNA reads as TGTGCCAGCAGTGATTTGGCGGGAGGAACAGATACGCAGTATTTT. It is translated as CASSDLAGGTDTQYF.

The chain recombines TRBV9 with TRBJ2-3, with 11 positions matching TRBD2. The CDR3 sequence is 15 residues long. Germline V gives CDR1 SGDLS, CDR2 YYNGEE. V lost 4 bases and J lost 2; bases outside the gene matches: 3. The CDR3 bases are TGTGCCAGCAGCATGACTAGCGGGGACACAGATACGCAGTATTTT. Translation gives CASSMTSGDTDTQYF.

This clone was found once. V usage is TRBV10-3 and J usage is TRBJ1-2; possibly TRBD1 for D (5 bases). The germline V and J ends were trimmed by 0 bases and 7 bases, with 18 bases remaining between them. Germline CDR1 is ENHRY and CDR2 is SYGVKD. The CDR3 spans 16 residues. CDR3 DNA sequence: TGTGCCATCAGTGAGTCGGGGCAGGGTAGACGATCTGGCTACACCTTC. Translating gives CAISESGQGRRSGYTF.

The chain links TRBV24-1 to TRBJ2-1, with TRBD2 matching 14 bases. Germline V lookup: CDR1 KGHDR, CDR2 SFDVKD. V gave up 4 bases and J gave up 3 bases; unmatched junction bases: 4. This CDR3 is built from 17 residues. CDR3 DNA sequence: TGTGCCACCAGTGACGGTGGGACTAGCGGGAGCTACAATGAGCAGTTCTTC. It specifies CATSDGGTSGSYNEQFF.

The V and J genes are TRBV9 and TRBJ2-1, with 12 bases identical to TRBD2. Germline-derived CDR1 and CDR2 are SGDLS and YYNGEE. V was clipped by 3 bases and J by 2 bases; unmatched bases: 3. This CDR3 has 16 residues. In nucleotides, the CDR3 is TGTGCCAGCAGCGGACCTAGCGGGGGGGCCTACAATGAGCAGTTCTTC. It encodes CASSGPSGGAYNEQFF.

The chain employs TRBV30 and TRBJ2-6; tentative D call: TRBD1 (5 bases). CDR1 is GTSNPN, CDR2 SVGIG, per germline (reference sequence). V lost 4 bases and J 0 bases, leaving 16 bases between the germline ends. This CDR3 has 17 amino acids. The CDR3 nucleotides are TGTGCCTGGAACTTCAGGGCCCCTAGCTCTGGGGCCAACGTCCTGACTTTC. Its protein product is CAWNFRAPSSGANVLTF.

The chain employs TRBV7-9 and TRBJ2-2; 11 nucleotides line up with TRBD1. Germline-derived CDR1 and CDR2 are SEHNR and FQNEAQ (reference sequence). This CDR3 has 15 residues. V shed 5 bases and J 3 bases; nucleotides not matched to a gene: 2. The CDR3 spells CASSMGQGDTGELFF. For the CDR3, the DNA is TGTGCCAGCAGCATGGGACAGGGGGACACCGGGGAGCTGTTTTTT.

The chain has TRBV15 and TRBJ1-2; unclear D gene. V was cut by 0 bases and J by 4 bases, with 12 bases left in between. Germline CDR1 reads LNHNV; CDR2 reads YYDKDF (reference sequence). CDR3 length: 15 amino acids. CDR3 sequence reads: CATSRDLGAPYGYTF. As DNA, the CDR3 is TGTGCCACCAGCAGAGATCTCGGAGCACCCTATGGCTACACCTTC.

The chain uses TRBV5-4 and TRBJ1-5, with a tentative D call TRBD1 (5 bases). In germline, CDR1 is SGHNT, CDR2 YYREEE (reference sequence). The CDR3 extends over 14 amino acids. V lost 2 bases and J 4 bases, leaving 10 bases between the germline ends. CDR3 nucleotides: TGTGCCAGCAGCTTAACCGGGGGAAATCAGCCCCAGCATTTT. Its protein product is CASSLTGGNQPQHF.

This clone was counted a single time. The chain joins TRBV5-1 to TRBJ1-1; a possible D gene is TRBD1 (6 bases). The CDR3 is made up of 16 amino acids. Looked up from germline, CDR1 is SGHRS and CDR2 is YFSETQ. V was cut by 0 bases and J by 0 bases, with 12 bases left in between. This CDR3 is CASSLGQGIMNTEAFF. CDR3 nucleotide sequence: TGCGCCAGCAGCTTGGGGCAGGGGATAATGAACACTGAAGCTTTCTTT. Combining the CDR3 with reference TRBV5-1 and TRBJ1-1 gives the whole variable domain KAGVTQTPRYLIKTRGQQVTLSCSPISGHRSVSWYQQTPGQGLQFLFEYFSETQRNKGNFPGRFSGRQFSNSRSEMNVSTLELGDSALYLCASSLGQGIMNTEAFFGQGTRLTVV.

This chain uses TRBV7-2 with TRBJ1-6; D uncertain. Germline V gives CDR1 SGHTA, CDR2 FQGNSA. The V end lost 2 bases, the J end lost 5 bases, and 10 bases lay between the germline ends. CDR3 length: 15 amino acids. CDR3 sequence: CASSLIQGDNSPLHF. In DNA form, the CDR3 reads TGTGCCAGCAGCTTAATCCAAGGAGATAATTCACCCCTCCACTTT.

The chain joins TRBV18 to TRBJ1-5; 9 nucleotides match TRBD1. CDR1 and CDR2 (germline): KGHSH, LQKENI. With V trimmed by 1 base and J by 8 bases, 9 bases remained unmatched. This CDR3 contains 16 residues. The CDR3 DNA is TGTGCCAGCTCACCACTAGCCCGGGACAGGGTCAAGCCCCAGCATTTT. This encodes CASSPLARDRVKPQHF.

The J gene is TRBJ2-7, the V gene TRBV4-1; the D gene is possibly TRBD1 (6 bases). Trimming took 4 bases from V and 2 from J, leaving 15 bases between them. The germline V gene has CDR1 MGHRA and CDR2 YSYEKL. CDR3 length: 15 amino acids. CDR3 region: CASSLSVGGPYEQYF. The CDR3 nucleotides are TGCGCCAGCAGCCTGTCAGTAGGGGGACCCTACGAGCAGTACTTC.

This clone occurred a few times. V gene TRBV6-5 combines with J gene TRBJ1-1; D might be TRBD1 (6 bases). The CDR3 spans 14 residues. CDR1 MNHEY and CDR2 SVGAGI come from the germline V gene. Trimming cost V 9 bases and J 0 bases, with 14 bases left between them. CDR3 in amino acids: CASSQDSLNTEAFF. The DNA of the CDR3 is TGTGCCAGTAGCCAGGACAGCCTGAACACTGAAGCTTTCTTT.